This TCR beta chain was identified during a study of blood T cells in healthy people across ages. Isolated PBMCs totaled at least 6.5 million in each sample. A second roughly 6 to 11 cycle PCR used barcoded and J-beta primers. Each single sample gave us at least 2.5 million CDR3-containing paired-end reads. MiXCR, applied by TCRdb to the 5' RACE reads, yields one record per CDR3 protein. The sample lists 1.5 million to 2 million distinct CDR3 sequences; 28% were seen once. This CDR3 has 15 residues. V was shortened by 0 bases and J by 8 bases, with 13 bases between the two germline ends. The V gene's germline CDR1 is SNHLY and CDR2 FYNNEI.

The receptor was derived from a woman aged 25 to 45 in good health. The sample comprised blood. The J gene is TRBJ1-4, the V gene TRBV2; D gene unclear. The CDR3: CASSEARFPGEKLFF. CDR3 DNA sequence: TGTGCCAGCAGTGAAGCGCGCTTTCCGGGAGAAAAACTGTTTTTT.